This T cell receptor (beta chain) was found in a study of siplizumab effects on memory and regulatory T cells. This clone occurred once. Antigen: not known. In each sample, 10^5 or so TCR templates were assayed. Method: immunoSEQ multiplex PCR; TCRdb's copy keeps in-frame clones and lacks some. This table has 70,000 to 90,000 clones, about nine tenths appearing once. General study points: The naive T cell population seemed more diverse than memory cells and seemed a major contributor to the alloresponse. Among sequences traceable to unstimulated CD4+ memory cells, alloreactive ones were significantly reduced by siplizumab.

Sequenced input: CD4+ T cells sorted from blood. This sequence originates from a human donor in good health.

This chain's CDR3 is CASSEGGGSYNEQFF. CDR3 sequence (DNA): TGTGCCAGCAGTGAAGGAGGGGGCTCCTACAATGAGCAGTTCTTC. This chain connects TRBV6-1 to TRBJ2-1, with D possibly TRBD1 on 6 matching bases. The CDR3 covers 15 residues. Trimming shortened V by 1 base and J by 0 bases, and 7 bases separated the two germline ends. The V gene's germline CDR1 is MNHNS and CDR2 SASEGT.